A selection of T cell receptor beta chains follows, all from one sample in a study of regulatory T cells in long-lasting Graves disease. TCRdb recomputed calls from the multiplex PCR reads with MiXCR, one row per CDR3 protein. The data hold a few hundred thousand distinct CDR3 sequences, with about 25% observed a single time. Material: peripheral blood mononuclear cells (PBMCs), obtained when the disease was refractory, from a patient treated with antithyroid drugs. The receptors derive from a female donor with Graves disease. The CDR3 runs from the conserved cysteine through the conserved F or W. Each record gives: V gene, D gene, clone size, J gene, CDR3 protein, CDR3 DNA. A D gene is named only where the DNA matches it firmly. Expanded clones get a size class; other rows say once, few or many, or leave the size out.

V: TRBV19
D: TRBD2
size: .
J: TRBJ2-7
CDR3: CASSNSPGLDNEQYF
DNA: TGTGCCAGTAGCAATTCACCGGGACTAGATAACGAGCAGTACTTC

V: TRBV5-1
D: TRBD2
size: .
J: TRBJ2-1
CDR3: CASSSGLAANEQFF
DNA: TGCGCCAGCAGCTCGGGACTAGCTGCCAATGAGCAGTTCTTC

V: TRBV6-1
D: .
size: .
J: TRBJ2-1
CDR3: CASSESSLVVNEQFF
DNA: TGTGCCAGCAGTGAAAGTTCCTTGGTGGTAAATGAGCAGTTCTTC

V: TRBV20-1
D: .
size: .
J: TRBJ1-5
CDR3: CSAIPRSQAIGSNQPQHF
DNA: TGCAGTGCTATCCCTCGAAGTCAGGCTATAGGTAGCAATCAGCCCCAGCATTTT

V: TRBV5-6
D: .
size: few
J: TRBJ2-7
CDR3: CASSSADSGEQYF
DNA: TGTGCCAGCAGCTCGGCGGATAGCGGCGAGCAGTACTTC

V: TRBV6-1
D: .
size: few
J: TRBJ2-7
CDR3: CASSEGLPRPYF
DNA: TGTGCCAGCAGTGAAGGACTACCCCGCCCGTACTTC

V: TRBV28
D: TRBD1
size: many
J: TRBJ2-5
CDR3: CASSLLSGTGVETQYF
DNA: TGTGCCAGCAGTTTACTCTCCGGGACAGGGGTAGAGACCCAGTACTTC

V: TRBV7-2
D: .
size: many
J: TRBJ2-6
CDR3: CASSLGSPGANVLTF
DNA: TGTGCCAGCAGCTTAGGTAGCCCTGGGGCCAACGTCCTGACTTTC

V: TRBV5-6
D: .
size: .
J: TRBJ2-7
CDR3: CASSLAGTLYEQYF
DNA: TGTGCCAGCAGCTTGGCCGGGACCTTATACGAGCAGTACTTC

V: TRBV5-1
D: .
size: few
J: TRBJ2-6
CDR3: CASSWPPGDSGANVLTF
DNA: TGCGCCAGCAGCTGGCCCCCGGGGGACTCTGGGGCCAACGTCCTGACTTTC

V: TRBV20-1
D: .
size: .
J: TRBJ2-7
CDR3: CSACAGTGSSYEQYF
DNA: TGCAGTGCCTGCGCTGGCACAGGGAGCTCCTACGAGCAGTACTTC

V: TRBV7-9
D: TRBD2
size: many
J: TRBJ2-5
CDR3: CASTPTPGTRSETQYF
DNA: TGTGCCAGCACCCCAACTCCCGGGACTAGATCTGAGACCCAGTACTTC

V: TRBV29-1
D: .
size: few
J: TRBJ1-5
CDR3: CSVGWGIDQPQHF
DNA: TGCAGCGTGGGGTGGGGCATCGATCAGCCCCAGCATTTT

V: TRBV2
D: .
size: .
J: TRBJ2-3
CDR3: CASSDPGVSTDTQYF
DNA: TGTGCCAGCAGTGATCCGGGAGTGAGCACAGATACGCAGTATTTT

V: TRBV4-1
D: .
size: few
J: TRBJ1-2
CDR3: CASSQMASEGYTF
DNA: TGCGCCAGCAGCCAAATGGCCTCTGAAGGCTACACCTTC

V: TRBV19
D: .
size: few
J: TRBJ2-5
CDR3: CASSPRGSPGTQYF
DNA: TGTGCCAGTAGTCCAAGAGGCAGCCCAGGGACCCAGTACTTC

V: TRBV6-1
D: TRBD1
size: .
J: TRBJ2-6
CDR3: CASTYRDRVLSGANVLTF
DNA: TGTGCCAGCACGTATCGGGACAGGGTTTTATCTGGGGCCAACGTCCTGACTTTC

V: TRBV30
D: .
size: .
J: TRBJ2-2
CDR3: CAWKQQLGAGELFF
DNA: TGTGCCTGGAAACAACAGCTGGGGGCCGGGGAGCTGTTTTTT

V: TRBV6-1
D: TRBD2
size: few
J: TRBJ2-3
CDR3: CASTEISGETDTQYF
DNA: TGTGCCAGCACAGAGATTAGCGGGGAAACAGATACGCAGTATTTT

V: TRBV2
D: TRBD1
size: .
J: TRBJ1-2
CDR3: CASSGGDRGTYGYTF
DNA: TGTGCCAGCAGTGGAGGGGACAGGGGGACCTATGGCTACACCTTC

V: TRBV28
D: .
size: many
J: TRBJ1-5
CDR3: CASTGQFNQPQHF
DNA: TGTGCCAGCACAGGACAGTTCAATCAGCCCCAGCATTTT

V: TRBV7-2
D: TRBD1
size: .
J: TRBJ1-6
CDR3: CASSFPTSGRTGSSPLHF
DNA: TGTGCCAGCAGCTTTCCAACTTCCGGTCGGACAGGGAGTTCACCCCTCCACTTT